This paragraph reports one T cell receptor (beta chain). The antigen is undetermined. This sample was taken from a study of type 1 regulatory T cells. Background on the study: T-allo10 is an in vitro-generated, Tr1-enriched CD4 T cell product specific for alloantigen.

TCRdb reprocessed the reads via MiXCR and lists one record per CDR3 protein. The sample contains 60,000 to 70,000 distinct CDR3 sequences, 49% of which appear only once. Study results and caveats: Compared with non-type 1 regulatory T cells, type 1 regulatory T cells showed a more restricted TCR repertoire.

The TCR comes from a human donor in good health. The sample comprised cultured non-Tr1 T cells, either the whole culture or a sorted T cell fraction (not recorded which).

As DNA, the CDR3 is TGTGCCAGCTCACGGGACAGCCTGAACACTGAAGCTTTCTTT. It is translated as CASSRDSLNTEAFF. The rearrangement links TRBV18 to TRBJ1-1, with TRBD1 matching 7 bases. This CDR3 region has 14 residues. CDR1 is KGHSH and CDR2 is LQKENI in the germline V gene. V lost 4 bases to trimming and J lost 0 bases; unmatched junction nucleotides: 2.